The 28 T cell receptor beta chains presented below share a single source sample, sequenced in a study of CD8 T cells in Susac syndrome. When the RNA was reverse transcribed, random hexamers were used with an input of about 0.5 to 1 ug. TCRdb itself ran the immunoSEQ multiplex PCR reads through MiXCR, one entry per CDR3 protein. The profile shows about 300,000 distinct CDR3 sequences, 92% of them singletons. Input material: CD4+ T cells from PBMCs. These receptor sequences come from a human donor with multiple sclerosis.

The genes are TRBV30 and TRBJ1-1; D remains unclear. The V end was cut by 0 bases, the J end by 1 base, with 9 bases between. Germline V CDR1 and CDR2: GTSNPN, SVGIG (reference sequence). The CDR3 consists of 14 residues. As DNA, the CDR3 is TGTGCCTGGAGTGTACGGGCAGCGAACACTGAAGCTTTCTTT. This encodes CAWSVRAANTEAFF.

The V call is TRBV30, the J call TRBJ1-1; 8 bases align to TRBD1. CDR1 and CDR2 (germline): GTSNPN, SVGIG (reference sequence). Unmatched junction bases numbered 12, after V lost 4 bases and J lost 11 bases. The CDR3 totals 13 residues. In nucleotides, the CDR3 is TGTGCCTGGAACAGGGGGTCCCCTCCATGGGCTTTCTTT. Translating gives CAWNRGSPPWAFF.

V and J are TRBV12-3 or TRBV12-4 and TRBJ2-1; a weak D match, TRBD2 (6 bases). CDR3 size: 16 residues. V lost 3 bases, J lost 3 bases, and 15 bases lay in between. Written as DNA, the CDR3 is TGTGCCAGCAGTTTCTGGGGCGGGGCGGGCTACAATGAGCAGTTCTTC. Translated, it gives CASSFWGGAGYNEQFF.

There are a few counts of this clonotype. CDR3: CASSPPGSYEQYF. The CDR3 nucleotides read TGTGCCAGCAGTCCTCCTGGCTCCTACGAGCAGTACTTC. The V call is TRBV6-6, the J call TRBJ2-7; the D is unclear. Germline values: CDR1 MNHNY, CDR2 SVGAGI (reference sequence). V lost 5 bases and J lost 0, with 8 bases in between. The CDR3 length is 13 residues.

This sequence joins TRBV5-1 and TRBJ1-1; possible D gene TRBD1, 5 bases. Germline CDR1 is SGHRS and CDR2 is YFSETQ. This CDR3 is 15 amino acids long. Trimming stripped 0 bases from V and 4 bases from J, with 13 bases between. CDR3 in DNA: TGCGCCAGCAGCTTGGGGGCAGGGATTGGCACTGAAGCTTTCTTT. Translated, it gives CASSLGAGIGTEAFF.

CDR3 DNA: TGTGCCAGCAGTGAAGCTCTGGCGGGAGAGACCCAGTACTTC. Translation: CASSEALAGETQYF. The V and J genes are TRBV25-1 and TRBJ2-5, with a possible D match to TRBD2 (5 bases). V shed 2 bases and J shed 4 bases, with 11 bases lying between them. CDR3 length equals 14 residues. Germline V CDR1 and CDR2: MGHDK, SYGVNS.

This sequence joins TRBV12-3 or TRBV12-4 and TRBJ2-1, with 11 bases aligning to TRBD2. CDR3 size: 16 residues. V was pared by 6 bases and J by 2 bases, with 6 bases of the junction left unmatched. The CDR3 region has the DNA TGTGCCAGCAGCCCTCTAGCGGGGGGTACCTACAATGAGCAGTTCTTC. Encoded protein: CASSPLAGGTYNEQFF.

The rearrangement uses TRBV20-1 and TRBJ2-3; D may be TRBD1 or TRBD2 (7 bases each). The CDR3 covers 14 residues. The V end lost 3 bases, the J end lost 6 bases, and 16 bases lay between the germline ends. The V gene's germline CDR1 is DFQATT and CDR2 SNEGSKA (reference sequence). In DNA form, the CDR3 reads TGCAGTGCTAGTCAGGGGGGGGATTTGGATACGCAGTATTTT. Its translation: CSASQGGDLDTQYF.

The V gene is TRBV18, the J gene TRBJ2-7; 7 bases map to TRBD1. Looked up from germline, CDR1 is KGHSH and CDR2 is LQKENI. With V trimmed by 3 bases and J by 2 bases, 10 bases remained unmatched. This CDR3 is 16 amino acids long. CDR3 nucleotide sequence: TGTGCCAGCTCACCGCAGGGACAGCCTCCGACCTACGAGCAGTACTTC. Residues: CASSPQGQPPTYEQYF.

The rearrangement links TRBV7-9 to TRBJ1-1; weak D call: TRBD1 (6 bases). The CDR3 is 14 residues long. The V gene lost 0 bases and the J gene lost 6 bases, with 11 bases spanning the gap. CDR1 is SEHNR, CDR2 FQNEAQ, per germline (reference sequence). In DNA form, the CDR3 reads TGTGCCAGCAGCTTAGCATACCAGGGGTCTGAAGCTTTCTTT. This sequence encodes CASSLAYQGSEAFF.

The gene calls are TRBV7-9 and TRBJ1-2; a weak D match, TRBD1 (6 bases). Trimming removed 5 bases at V and 8 bases at J, with 21 bases between. Germline CDR1 reads SEHNR; CDR2 reads FQNEAQ (reference sequence). This CDR3 region has 15 residues. The CDR3 reads CASSPTGWGEGGYTF. As DNA, the CDR3 is TGTGCCAGCAGCCCTACAGGGTGGGGTGAAGGGGGCTACACCTTC.

The V gene is TRBV7-2, the J gene TRBJ1-1, with a tentative D call TRBD1 (6 bases). V was pared by 5 bases and J by 6 bases, with 19 bases between. This CDR3 is 15 amino acids long. Germline assignment: CDR1 SGHTA and CDR2 FQGNSA. CDR3 sequence (DNA): TGTGCCAGCAGCCTATTAACAGGGTTCTCCGCTGAAGCTTTCTTT. This gives the protein CASSLLTGFSAEAFF. Combining the CDR3 with reference TRBV7-2 and TRBJ1-1 gives the whole variable domain GAGVSQSPSNKVTEKGKDVELRCDPISGHTALYWYRQSLGQGLEFLIYFQGNSAPDKSGLPSDRFSAERTGGSVSTLTIQRTQQEDSAVYLCASSLLTGFSAEAFFGQGTRLTVV.

V is TRBV29-1 and J is TRBJ2-3; 10 nucleotides match TRBD2. The germline V gene encodes CDR1 SQVTM and CDR2 ANQGSEA. CDR3 length: 18 amino acids. The V and J ends lost 8 bases and 3 bases, in that order; junction bases with no gene match: 20. The CDR3 region is CSFRGRSGRARGTDTQYF. CDR3 in DNA: TGCAGCTTCCGGGGCCGCAGCGGGAGGGCCCGAGGAACAGATACGCAGTATTTT.

The V call is TRBV27, the J call TRBJ1-2; 7 positions match TRBD1. The CDR3 runs to 17 residues. V was pared by 4 bases and J by 4 bases, with 15 bases of the junction left unmatched. Per the germline V gene, CDR1 is MNHEY and CDR2 is SMNVEV (reference sequence). CDR3 DNA sequence: TGTGCCAGCAGTTCTAGAACACCCGGGACAGACCGCTATGGCTACACCTTC. This translates into CASSSRTPGTDRYGYTF.

The gene calls are TRBV4-2 and TRBJ1-1, with TRBD1 matching 7 bases. In germline, CDR1 is LGHNA, CDR2 YNFKEQ. J was trimmed by 4 bases and V by 5 bases; bases with no gene match: 10. The CDR3 is 15 residues long. CDR3 amino acids: CASSTHSGTATEAFF. CDR3 nucleotides: TGTGCCAGCAGCACCCACTCCGGGACAGCCACTGAAGCTTTCTTT.

The chain links TRBV10-3 to TRBJ2-3; D unclear. This CDR3 has 13 residues. In germline, CDR1 is ENHRY, CDR2 SYGVKD. Trimming stripped 2 bases from V and 1 base from J, with 4 bases between. Written as DNA, the CDR3 is TGTGCCATCAGTGAGCCTCGCACAGATACGCAGTATTTT. Its translation: CAISEPRTDTQYF.

The J gene is TRBJ2-3, the V gene TRBV28; 7 positions agree with TRBD1. V lost 6 bases, J lost 3 bases, and 9 bases stayed unmatched. The CDR3 loop spans 15 amino acids. Germline CDR1 and CDR2: MDHEN and SYDVKM. Here the CDR3 DNA reads TGTGCCAGCAGCTCAGGGGGATCGGGTACAGATACGCAGTATTTT. This gives the protein CASSSGGSGTDTQYF.

The chain is built from TRBV24-1 and TRBJ2-2; 12 bases are shared with TRBD2. V lost 4 bases to trimming and J lost 6 bases; unmatched junction nucleotides: 5. The CDR3 length is 16 residues. Germline assignment: CDR1 KGHDR and CDR2 SFDVKD. CDR3 nucleotides: TGTGCCACCAGTGAGACTAGCGGGAGTTTCCCCGGGGAGCTGTTTTTT. Its translation is CATSETSGSFPGELFF.

V is TRBV7-3 and J is TRBJ2-1; possible D gene TRBD2, 6 bases. CDR1 SGHTA and CDR2 FQGTGA come from the germline V gene. CDR3 length: 13 amino acids. V gave up 3 bases and J gave up 9 bases, with 12 bases separating them. Here the CDR3 reads CASSLRTSSEQFF. CDR3 nucleotides: TGTGCCAGCAGCTTGAGAACTAGCTCTGAGCAGTTCTTC.

This sequence joins TRBV6-2 or TRBV6-3 and TRBJ2-7; no definite D call. Deletions cut 6 bases from V and 0 bases from J, with 3 bases between. There are 11 residues in the CDR3. From germline, CDR1 is MNHEY and CDR2 SVGEGT. This CDR3 reads CASRDSYEQYF. As DNA, the CDR3 is TGTGCCAGCAGGGACTCCTACGAGCAGTACTTC.

This clonotype appeared once. The chain has TRBV7-2 and TRBJ1-4; 9 bases fit TRBD1. The CDR3 extends over 15 amino acids. V shed 3 bases, J shed 9 bases, and the junction held 8 bases outside the gene matches. The V gene's germline CDR1 is SGHTA and CDR2 FQGNSA. The CDR3 sequence is CASSFRTGTGQKLFF. CDR3 bases: TGTGCCAGCAGCTTTCGAACCGGGACAGGGCAAAAACTGTTTTTT.

J is TRBJ2-5 and V is TRBV14; tentatively, D is TRBD2 (7 bases). The CDR3 has 15 residues. Germline loops: CDR1 SGHDN, CDR2 FVKESK. V lost 2 bases, J lost 3 bases, and 13 bases lay in between. The CDR3 sequence: CASSQLGGAEETQYF. In DNA form, the CDR3 reads TGTGCCAGCAGCCAACTAGGGGGGGCCGAAGAGACCCAGTACTTC.

The chain joins TRBV29-1 to TRBJ1-1; TRBD1 aligns across 8 bases. Germline loops: CDR1 SQVTM, CDR2 ANQGSEA. The CDR3 runs to 12 residues. This CDR3 reads CRGQATNTEAFF. The CDR3 DNA sequence: TGCAGGGGACAGGCGACGAACACTGAAGCTTTCTTT.

The chain is built from TRBV3-1 and TRBJ1-6; D not resolved. CDR1 and CDR2 from the germline V gene are LGHDT and YNNKEL (reference sequence). The CDR3 loop spans 13 amino acids. Trimming removed 0 bases from V and 8 bases from J, with 5 bases in between. The CDR3 bases are TGTGCCAGCAGCCAAGAGGCTTATTCACCCCTCCACTTT. It encodes CASSQEAYSPLHF.

This clonotype was counted only a few times. The junction departs from the called germline gene at one end, perhaps through a read error. The rearrangement joins TRBV5-1 to TRBJ2-3; D is undetermined. The germline V gene encodes CDR1 SGHRS and CDR2 YFSETQ. CDR3 length equals 13 residues. CDR3 bases: TGTGCCAGCAGCTCCACCTCTACAGATACGCAGTATTTT. As protein: CASSSTSTDTQYF.

The chain recombines TRBV6-2 or TRBV6-3 with TRBJ2-4, with no clear D. The CDR3 runs 18 residues. The germline CDR1 and CDR2 sequences are MNHEY and SVGEGT. Trimming pared 2 bases from V and 3 bases from J, leaving 20 bases between. Here the CDR3 reads CASSYHLRAMINKNIQYF. The CDR3 bases are TGTGCCAGCAGTTACCACCTCCGTGCGATGATAAACAAAAACATTCAGTACTTC.

This chain uses TRBV30 with TRBJ1-1, with TRBD1 matching over 7 bases. Per the germline V gene, CDR1 is GTSNPN and CDR2 is SVGIG (reference sequence). V was pared by 3 bases and J by 5 bases, with 12 bases of the junction left unmatched. The CDR3 extends over 15 amino acids. CDR3 DNA sequence: TGTGCCTGGAGCCCGCGGTCGACAGGGAGAACTGAAGCTTTCTTT. It specifies CAWSPRSTGRTEAFF.

CDR3 sequence: CASSLFRGRASTGELFF. The CDR3 nucleotides are TGTGCCAGCAGCTTGTTTCGCGGGAGGGCCTCGACCGGGGAGCTGTTTTTT. This sequence joins TRBV5-4 and TRBJ2-2, with TRBD2 identical over 9 bases. The CDR3 loop spans 17 amino acids. The V and J ends lost 1 base and 5 bases, in that order; junction bases with no gene match: 9. Germline lookup yields CDR1 SGHNT and CDR2 YYREEE (reference sequence). Full variable domain (rest looked up from reference TRBV5-4 and TRBJ2-2): ETGVTQSPTHLIKTRGQQVTLRCSSQSGHNTVSWYQQALGQGPQFIFQYYREEENGRGNFPPRFSGLQFPNYSSELNVNALELDDSALYLCASSLFRGRASTGELFFGEGSRLTVL.